This T cell receptor (beta chain) is from a study of cytomegalovirus exposure and HLA in healthy donors (dated by TCRdb to 2017 to 2019). About the study as a whole: According to an earlier analysis of around 600 of the donors, 150 million to 200 million T cells yielded 90 million to 140 million unique TCR beta sequences and 276 Gb of sequence data. Using immunosequencing, the study profiled T cell repertoires from 500 to 800 subjects and related those repertoires to cytomegalovirus serostatus. The study was designed to test whether signatures of past pathogen exposure could be identified by cataloging public T cell receptors. In the later analysis, no new phenotypic data were used to find candidate immune exposures; instead, reliance was placed on TCR beta sequences and their occurrence across donors. A later analysis re-analyzed previously published TCR beta repertoires from about 730 donors and added high-resolution HLA genotyping to study TCR occurrence patterns. On average, around 230,000 unique TCR beta nucleotide sequences were sequenced per donor among 398 genotyped donors of the cohort, with 15% to 20% of those sequences being non-productive. Genome-wide SNP genotypes for about 60% of the roughly 670 donors were used in a later genetic analysis, which treated that subset as a discovery cohort. Donor age, sex, ethnicity and CMV serostatus were collected together with the repertoire data. Besides the first cohort of more than 650 subjects, a separate validation cohort made up of roughly 130 different subjects was used. Every repertoire in the discovery cohort had been generated on one and the same sequencing platform. Both class I and class II loci were covered by HLA typing, at four-digit resolution. In an earlier analysis of about 590 of the donors, high-throughput TCR beta sequencing was used to judge whether each TCR beta V gene segment behaved as functional or pseudogenic. High-throughput TCR immunosequencing, statistical association of individual TCRs with disease status, and machine learning were combined to predict cytomegalovirus infection status. Of the roughly 400 genotyped donors, 65% to 90% fell in the genetic ancestry cluster associated with self-reported Caucasian donors. Because of strong linkage in the cohort, roughly five DR-DQ haplotypes were treated as single units for association and clustering. Typing coverage differed by locus: A, B, C, DRB1 and DQB1 were typed in roughly 620-630 donors, DQA1 in 522, DPA1 in some 570, and DPB1 in 472. An early release covering roughly 640 HLA-typed donors comprised about 310 gigabases of sequencing data and about 90 million unique TCR sequences.

Libraries were made using the immunoSEQ multiplex PCR assay. For the multiplex PCR, a mixture combining 60 forward primers for TCR Vbeta segments and 13 reverse primers for TCR Jbeta segments was used. The CDR3 region of rearranged TCR beta genes was amplified from genomic DNA with a multiplex PCR assay. The Illumina HiSeq System was used to sequence the amplified TCR beta libraries as 87-base-pair reads. The study's own analysis went as follows. A later analysis counted about 80 million unique TCR beta chains across the 666 repertoires, and some 12 million of these chains were shared by at least two donors. Raw reads were error-corrected and collapsed into unique sequences with a nearest-neighbor algorithm that merged closely related sequences to remove PCR and sequencing errors. V, D and J gene segments were assigned by aligning CDR3 sequences to IMGT reference sequences. For a sequence to be retained, a match of at least six nucleotides was required to both a V gene segment and a J gene segment. Rearrangements were called productive when the CDR3 lacked stop codons and stayed in frame with V and J; all others were non-productive. CDR3 was defined by IMGT convention, running from the second conserved V-encoded cysteine to the conserved J-encoded phenylalanine. In an earlier analysis of some 550 of the donors, sequences lacking an unambiguous match to a single V gene segment were excluded. An earlier analysis of some 610 of the donors called V segments functional above 56.7% productive rearrangements and segregating when the between-donor standard deviation exceeded 5%. A statistical classification framework was developed to diagnose cytomegalovirus status using the catalog of TCR beta chain sequences. In a later analysis, TCR nucleotide sequences were compared against IMGT/GENE-DB human TR gene sequences so that V and J genes could be assigned. A later analysis assigned CDR3 sequences and most-parsimonious VDJ recombination scenarios with the TCRdist pipeline. In a later analysis, every TCR beta chain was defined by the combination of its CDR3 amino acid sequence and its V-gene family, and reads without a unique V-gene family were dropped. To address suspected cross-contamination and a sequencing artifact, a later analysis removed 450 to 700 highly shared, low-generation-probability nucleotide sequences. For each public chain, a later analysis derived a clonal expansion index from normalized ranks of inferred template counts within each repertoire. Generation probabilities in a later analysis came from a VDJ recombination model fitted to out-of-frame rearrangements, and those results were checked against IGoR. In a later analysis, TCR-TCR, TCR-HLA and TCR-CMV co-occurrence was scored with hypergeometric tests, and a repertoire-size bias correction was applied to TCR pairs. To estimate false discovery rates, a later analysis permuted the HLA or CMV assignments 20 times. In a later analysis, co-occurring TCRs were grouped with DBSCAN, and TCRdist sequence similarity was added when clustering was performed within HLA-allele-positive subsets. Co-occurrence clustering excluded repertoires with fewer than 30,000 or more than 120,000 public chains, plus five with anomalous nucleotide sharing. Entries here come from immuneACCESS through TCRdb and include only in-frame sequences with V and J called. Some clones fail to appear in such tables; in the studies checked, an unresolved V gene covers under half of the shortfall, and the cause of the remainder is unknown. V, J and clone size derive from that table, while D and trimming were established from the DNA sequence. This sample lists 150,000 to 200,000 clones; around 76% were detected once. The top ten hold roughly 7.1% of the sample.

In the germline V gene, CDR1 corresponds to SQVTM and CDR2 to ANQGSEA. From cysteine to phenylalanine, the CDR3 is 13 amino acids long. Of all the DNA, just the CDR3 is kept, 39 bases in frame from base 1. Trimming takes 6 bases off V and 9 bases off J; junction bases not matched to a gene: 12. The cohort comprised some 730 healthy bone marrow donors. All cohort members were sampled while nominally healthy, although unrecorded immune exposures were likely present. The donor was CMV seropositive and was included in the group of around 300 seropositive cohort members. Every donor gave a peripheral blood sample, and the peripheral blood mononuclear cells from that sample were used for TCR beta sequencing. Genomic DNA was extracted from the blood cell samples with the Qiagen DNeasy Blood Extraction Kit. Turning to this clone: This receptor's antigen is unknown. No base quality values were provided; no much bigger clone lies one nucleotide off.

Results and caveats for the whole study, not just this receptor: The earlier analysis of approximately 560 of the donors excluded some 15 rarely observed V segments, including chromosome 9 orphons, because counts were too low. Across donors, most TCR sequences were observed very rarely, whereas some public TCRs were present in many individuals. According to a later analysis, parvovirus B19, influenza, CMV and Epstein-Barr virus appeared linked to several top co-occurrence clusters. According to a later genetic analysis, donors in an Asian-associated ancestry cluster had fewer N-insertions in productive TCRs than the roughly 660-donor mean. HLA typing was unavailable for some donors at each locus, so association tests used only the typed subset. A few of the identified cytomegalovirus-associated TCR beta chains were confirmed in vitro to be specific for cytomegalovirus antigens. This cohort had only TCR beta chains sequenced, and the lack of alpha or paired-chain data limited which features could be detected. A further reported finding was that TCR beta sequences accurately predicted the HLA-A and HLA-B alleles for most subjects in the first cohort. In a later genetic analysis, a missense DCLRE1C variant was associated with V-gene and J-gene trimming of TCR beta chains, and the association was replicated in an independent cohort. When HLA alleles, especially DR and DQ, strongly co-occurred, attributing TCR associations to individual alleles was difficult. Immune exposure information for the cohort was limited to CMV serostatus. In a later analysis, TCR association rates were found to vary across HLA loci, with the most associated TCRs seen for DRB1 alleles and the fewest for HLA-C alleles. In a later analysis, 15,000 to 20,000 TCR beta sequences were associated with specific HLA alleles at a false discovery rate of 0.05. Linkage disequilibrium might explain the correlated functional status among segregating V segments, but an unknown experimental factor could not be ruled out. The 87-base-pair reads could not distinguish some IMGT-functional V segments, including TRBV6-2 and TRBV6-3, so those segments were excluded. Broadly in line with IMGT annotations, most TCR beta V segments showed up in productive rearrangements about 87% or about 30% of the time in an earlier analysis of around 600 of the donors. The classifier was reported to diagnose cytomegalovirus status with high specificity and sensitivity in both the original cohort and the validation cohort. According to a later analysis, most CMV-associated TCR beta chains appeared to be HLA-restricted, and the HLA associations seemed to be driven largely by CMV exposure. It was suggested by the authors that the approach could potentially be generalized to other disease states and immunological phenotypes. The study listed over 150 TCR beta chains as associated with cytomegalovirus. Sequencing depth was assumed to be roughly uniform across donors in the presence/absence analyses, though that assumption may not hold. A later analysis found that HLA-associated TCR beta chains were more clonally expanded and had lower generation probabilities than equally common non-associated chains. A group of highly shared sequence variants was considered likely to be a technical artifact of the sequencing pipeline.

The material sequenced was PBMCs. The receptor chain draws on TRBV29-1 and TRBJ2-3, with TRBD1 matching 7 junction bases. The TCR originated in a middle-aged man in good health and CMV-seropositive. In nucleotide form, the sequence is TGCAGCGTCACCTCCGGGGCACAGGGGACGCAGTATTTT. This is translated as CSVTSGAQGTQYF.